This T cell receptor (beta chain) was captured by sequencing in a study of Graves' ophthalmopathy and Graves' hyperthyroidism. The germline V gene encodes CDR1 MGHRA and CDR2 YSYEKL. V lost 4 bases to trimming and J lost 6 bases; unmatched junction nucleotides: 5. This CDR3 has 15 residues. Uncontrolled infections, other autoimmune diseases, pregnancy or lactation barred patients from enrollment. Ten or more counts support this clonotype. Its antigen is not known. RNA transcripts were the template, and TCR beta CDR3 regions were amplified from them. After a first-round RT-PCR with HTBI primers, a second-round multiplex PCR was run. MiXCR was run by TCRdb on the multiplex PCR reads, yielding one entry per CDR3 protein. The data show about 220,000 distinct CDR3 sequences, around a fifth seen once. Regarding the study as a whole: As the model predicted ophthalmopathy progression, it achieved a sensitivity of 70.59% and a specificity of roughly 72%.

This receptor was taken from a woman aged 45-65 years with Graves' ophthalmopathy. This chain links TRBV4-1 with TRBJ1-5, with TRBD1 matching over 11 bases. Sequenced sample: peripheral blood. This chain's CDR3 is CASSPGQGAIQPQHF. CDR3 nucleotide sequence: TGCGCCAGCAGCCCCGGACAGGGGGCGATTCAGCCCCAGCATTTT.